The 10 T cell receptor beta chains listed next were all sequenced from one sample in a study of CD4+ T cells in melanoma (dated 2022 in TCRdb). Library preparation employed the immunoSEQ multiplex PCR assay. Here the immuneACCESS table is served through TCRdb, limited to in-frame sequences with V and J called. Missing clones are a known gap in these copies; in checked studies unresolved V genes cover under half, and the rest lacks a known reason. Counted in this sample were 110,000 to 150,000 clones; about 90% of them appeared once. The ten largest clones capture 1.5% of the sample. The source is a human donor with melanoma.

This chain connects TRBV18 to TRBJ1-1; D remains ambiguous. The CDR3 runs to 15 residues. Trimming shortened V by 1 base and J by 0 bases, and 9 bases separated the two germline ends. CDR1 and CDR2 from the germline V gene are KGHSH and LQKENI. The CDR3 spells CASSPQADLNTEAFF. The CDR3 DNA reads as TGTGCCAGCTCACCACAGGCGGACTTGAACACTGAAGCTTTCTTT.

The rearrangement links TRBV6-6 to TRBJ2-7; D is undetermined. Germline V CDR1 and CDR2: MNHNY, SVGAGI (reference sequence). This CDR3 region has 13 residues. Trimming pared 5 bases from V and 5 bases from J, leaving 13 bases between. CDR3 DNA: TGTGCCAGCAGTCGATCAGAAAGAGACGAGCAGTACTTC. This codes for CASSRSERDEQYF.

The chain recombines TRBV19 with TRBJ2-7; perhaps D is TRBD1 or TRBD2 (7 bases each). This CDR3 is 16 amino acids long. Germline CDR1 and CDR2: LNHDA and SQIVND (reference sequence). Trimming removed 11 bases from V and 3 bases from J, with 26 bases in between. CDR3 loop: CAPGGFKDRLSYEQYF. Here the CDR3 DNA reads TGTGCCCCCGGGGGGTTTAAGGACAGGCTAAGCTACGAGCAGTACTTC.

V is TRBV7-6 and J is TRBJ1-1; no firm D call. V was cut by 0 bases and J by 1 base, with 3 bases left in between. CDR3 size: 13 residues. From germline, CDR1 is SGHVS and CDR2 FNYEAQ. CDR3 DNA: TGTGCCAGCAGCTTAGCTCCGAACACTGAAGCTTTCTTT. It is translated as CASSLAPNTEAFF.

This clone was counted a single time. The genes are TRBV11-2 and TRBJ2-1; 8 bases line up with TRBD2. This CDR3 region has 17 residues. The trim removed 0 bases at V and 6 bases at J, leaving 10 bases unmatched. Germline V gene lookup returns CDR1 SGHAT and CDR2 FQNNGV. CDR3 amino acids: CASSLEGFRGGLNEQFF. CDR3 sequence (DNA): TGTGCCAGCAGCTTAGAGGGTTTTCGGGGGGGGCTCAATGAGCAGTTCTTC.

In its sample, this clone was seen once. The rearrangement joins TRBV6-6 to TRBJ1-1; a weak D match, TRBD1 (5 bases). CDR1 and CDR2 from the germline V gene are MNHNY and SVGAGI (reference sequence). This CDR3 contains 13 residues. Deletions cut 0 bases from V and 6 bases from J, with 8 bases between. DNA of the CDR3: TGTGCCAGCAGTTACTCAGGGGTCTCTGAAGCTTTCTTT. Protein: CASSYSGVSEAFF.

This clone appeared once. V usage is TRBV27 and J usage is TRBJ1-6; 9 nucleotides line up with TRBD1. V trimming: 2 bases; J trimming: 13 bases; junction bases outside the gene matches: 15. Germline V CDR1 and CDR2: MNHEY, SMNVEV (reference sequence). This CDR3 contains 17 residues. The CDR3 DNA follows: TGTGCCAGCAGTTTAGGCTGGGGACAGGGCCGGCATTATCCCCTCCACTTT. Translating it yields CASSLGWGQGRHYPLHF.

The chain recombines TRBV4-2 with TRBJ2-1; D remains unclear. In germline, CDR1 is LGHNA, CDR2 YNFKEQ. This CDR3 has 21 residues. V gave up 2 bases and J gave up 0 bases, with 26 bases separating them. CDR3 nucleotides: TGTGCCAGCAGCCAATCATTTGAGCTAAATAGGGCCCTCAGCTCCTACAATGAGCAGTTCTTC. Its translation is CASSQSFELNRALSSYNEQFF.

This clone was detected once. The chain is built from TRBV7-2 and TRBJ2-5, with D unclear. Germline lookup yields CDR1 SGHTA and CDR2 FQGNSA. V was pared by 5 bases and J by 4 bases, with 17 bases between. The CDR3 is 15 residues long. This CDR3 reads CASSAGPVSSETQYF. DNA of the CDR3: TGTGCCAGCAGCGCAGGCCCCGTTTCCTCAGAGACCCAGTACTTC.

The V and J genes are TRBV11-1 and TRBJ2-5; D is ambiguous. The CDR3 has 13 amino acids. The germline gives CDR1 SGHAT, CDR2 FQDESV (reference sequence). V lost 1 base and J 5 bases, leaving 8 bases between the germline ends. CDR3 protein: CASSLGVRETQYF. CDR3 coding DNA: TGTGCCAGCAGCTTAGGAGTCAGGGAGACCCAGTACTTC.